Shown below are 13 T cell receptor beta chains from a single sample sequenced in a study of HIV-infected children after antiretroviral therapy interruption. Treatment denoted: PENTA 11 planned treatment interruption arm or continuous ART arm. The TCR library was built from RNA with a 3' RACE protocol and unique molecular identifiers. TCRdb reanalysed the 3' RACE reads using MiXCR and keeps one entry per CDR3 protein. This repertoire shows about 83,000 distinct CDR3 sequences, about 6.9% found once; its top ten account for 1% to 1.3%. Sequencing used CD45RA+ CD4+ T cells from PBMCs, pooled from several time points, obtained from a donor given antiretroviral therapy, either interrupted or continuous. Subset given: naive CD4+ CD45RA+ CD45RO- T cells. These receptors all stem from a pool of human donors with HIV.

This clonotype was recorded many times. The genes are TRBV20-1 and TRBJ1-5; D is unresolved. Deletions cut 0 bases from V and 1 base from J, with 10 bases between. This CDR3 spans 15 amino acids. Per germline, CDR1 DFQATT and CDR2 SNEGSKA (reference sequence). The CDR3 reads CSARDPTKSNQPQHF. CDR3 nucleotides: TGCAGTGCTAGAGATCCGACCAAGAGCAATCAGCCCCAGCATTTT.

The sample holds many counts of this clonotype. This rearrangement joins TRBV28 to TRBJ2-3; D is undetermined. Germline CDR1 is MDHEN and CDR2 is SYDVKM. V was trimmed by 2 bases and J by 2 bases, leaving 17 bases between them. The CDR3 runs 17 residues. The CDR3 DNA is TGTGCCAGCAGTTTACTTAGCAGGCTACCAACCACAGATACGCAGTATTTT. This sequence encodes CASSLLSRLPTTDTQYF.

The J gene is TRBJ1-6, the V gene TRBV5-4; possibly TRBD1 for D (5 bases). The CDR3 length is 14 residues. Trimming removed 4 bases at V and 7 bases at J, with 12 bases between. CDR1 is SGHNT and CDR2 is YYREEE in the germline V gene (reference sequence). In nucleotides, the CDR3 is TGTGCCAGCAGCACCGACAGTGGGAATTCACCCCTCCACTTT. It is translated as CASSTDSGNSPLHF.

This clonotype has ten or more counts. A junction boundary mismatches the germline segment, possibly from a read error. V gene TRBV3-1 combines with J gene TRBJ2-7, with TRBD1 matching over 7 bases. The CDR3 consists of 15 residues. In germline, CDR1 is LGHDT, CDR2 YNNKEL (reference sequence). This CDR3 is CASSRRDSASHEQYF. The CDR3 nucleotides read TGTGCCAGCAGCCGACGGGACAGTGCCTCCCACGAGCAGTACTTC.

This clonotype turned up a few times. The V gene is TRBV5-1, the J gene TRBJ2-1; 7 nucleotides match TRBD2. Germline lookup yields CDR1 SGHRS and CDR2 YFSETQ. Trimming took 1 base from V and 10 from J; bases not matched to a gene: 14. The CDR3 runs 16 residues. DNA of the CDR3: TGCGCCAGCAGCTTGAATATTGCGGGGGTGATGAACGAGCAGTTCTTC. Its translation: CASSLNIAGVMNEQFF.

This clonotype has ten or more counts. V is TRBV7-9 and J is TRBJ2-5; 11 bases are a match to TRBD2. CDR1 is SEHNR and CDR2 is FQNEAQ in the germline V gene (reference sequence). The CDR3 contains 16 residues. The junction had 9 bases not matched to a gene; V was cut back by 5 bases and J by 4 bases. The CDR3 DNA reads as TGTGCCAGCAGCCTCCAACTAGCGGGGGATGGAGAGACCCAGTACTTC. Its translation is CASSLQLAGDGETQYF. Filled out from reference TRBV7-9 and TRBJ2-5, the complete variable domain reads DTGVSQNPRHKITKRGQNVTFRCDPISEHNRLYWYRQTLGQGPEFLTYFQNEAQLEKSRLLSDRFSAERPKGSFSTLEIQRTEQGDSAMYLCASSLQLAGDGETQYFGPGTRLLVL.

This clonotype was seen at least ten times. The rearrangement links TRBV11-1 to TRBJ2-1; possibly TRBD1 for D (5 bases). Germline V gene lookup returns CDR1 SGHAT and CDR2 FQDESV (reference sequence). V dropped 3 bases and J dropped 1 base, with 10 bases sitting between them. The CDR3 has 15 residues. The CDR3 region is CASSFTQGSYNEQFF. The CDR3 DNA sequence: TGTGCCAGCAGCTTCACGCAGGGTTCCTACAATGAGCAGTTCTTC.

This clonotype was seen many times. The chain is built from TRBV19 and TRBJ1-2; possible D gene TRBD1, 5 bases. CDR1 and CDR2 (germline): LNHDA, SQIVND (reference sequence). This CDR3 region has 15 residues. The V gene lost 3 bases and the J gene lost 2 bases, with 13 bases spanning the gap. The CDR3 sequence is CASSMGPKGNYGYTF. DNA of the CDR3: TGTGCCAGTAGTATGGGGCCCAAAGGAAACTATGGCTACACCTTC.

This clonotype occurred many times. CDR3 residues: CATSARGLVSGDTQYF. CDR3 DNA: TGTGCCACCAGTGCCCGGGGACTGGTCAGCGGAGATACGCAGTATTTT. The chain recombines TRBV24-1 with TRBJ2-3; a possible D gene is TRBD2 (6 bases). This CDR3 contains 16 residues. V gave up 5 bases and J gave up 5 bases, with 19 bases separating them. Germline CDR1 reads KGHDR; CDR2 reads SFDVKD.

This clonotype was detected many times. The V gene is TRBV29-1, the J gene TRBJ1-2, with D hard to call. The CDR3 extends over 13 amino acids. Germline-derived CDR1 and CDR2 are SQVTM and ANQGSEA. V lost 6 bases, J lost 2 bases, and 13 bases lay in between. The CDR3 loop reads CSVDLGGNYGYTF. CDR3 DNA sequence: TGCAGCGTGGACCTGGGCGGAAACTATGGCTACACCTTC.

The chain employs TRBV5-4 and TRBJ1-3; D gene unclear. The CDR3 sequence is 16 residues long. V was cut by 1 base and J by 0 bases, with 11 bases left in between. Germline V gene lookup returns CDR1 SGHNT and CDR2 YYREEE (reference sequence). CDR3 region: CASSLWAGVSGNTIYF. The CDR3 nucleotides are TGTGCCAGCAGCTTGTGGGCAGGTGTCTCTGGAAACACCATATATTTT.

This clonotype was seen a few times. The rearrangement links TRBV12-3 or TRBV12-4 to TRBJ2-5, with TRBD1 matching 7 bases. There are 14 residues in the CDR3. V trimming: 7 bases; J trimming: 1 base; junction bases outside the gene matches: 6. CDR3 coding DNA: TGTGCCAGCACCGGGACAGCGATCCAAGAGACCCAGTACTTC. Amino acid sequence: CASTGTAIQETQYF.

This clonotype was seen repeatedly, ten times or more. This rearrangement joins TRBV5-6 to TRBJ2-3; D call uncertain. The CDR3 is made up of 11 amino acids. Germline V gene lookup returns CDR1 SGHDT and CDR2 YYEEEE. Trimming shortened V by 5 bases and J by 5 bases, and 6 bases separated the two germline ends. The CDR3 sequence is CASSLQDTQYF. CDR3 coding DNA: TGTGCCAGCAGTCTTCAAGATACGCAGTATTTT.